This entry lists 2 T cell receptor beta chains sequenced from one sample in a study of T cells in Graves' hyperthyroidism and ophthalmopathy. The TCR beta CDR3 regions underwent amplification using RNA transcripts as the source. First-round RT-PCR with HTBI primers amplified the TCR CDR3 region. TCRdb re-derived calls from the multiplex PCR reads in MiXCR, one entry per CDR3 protein. The sample shows 360,000 or so distinct CDR3 sequences, 13% to 15% of them seen only once. Sequencing was done on a sample of blood. These receptors all stem from a woman aged 55-70 years with Graves' ophthalmopathy.

This clonotype occurred many times. The chain couples TRBV7-2 to TRBJ2-7, with TRBD1 identical over 8 bases. With V trimmed by 0 bases and J by 9 bases, 4 bases remained unmatched. In germline, CDR1 is SGHTA, CDR2 FQGNSA. The CDR3 extends over 13 amino acids. CDR3 region: CASSLAGQGRQYF. The CDR3 region has the DNA TGTGCCAGCAGCTTAGCCGGACAGGGAAGGCAGTACTTC.

This clonotype has just a few counts. The chain is built from TRBV28 and TRBJ1-1; no clear D. This CDR3 spans 12 amino acids. Germline CDR1 reads MDHEN; CDR2 reads SYDVKM. The V and J ends lost 7 bases and 5 bases respectively, with 11 bases between them. The CDR3 protein is CASTRKGTEAFF. CDR3 bases: TGTGCCAGCACACGAAAAGGTACTGAAGCTTTCTTT. The variable domain in full, completed from reference TRBV28 and TRBJ1-1, reads DVKVTQSSRYLVKRTGEKVFLECVQDMDHENMFWYRQDPGLGLRLIYFSYDVKMKEKGDIPEGYSVSREKKERFSLILESASTNQTSMYLCASTRKGTEAFFGQGTRLTVV.